This T cell receptor (beta chain) stems from a study of regulatory T cells in long-lasting Graves disease. For the study at large: Graves' patients who were just diagnosed had used antithyroid drugs for under 3 months.

CDR3 regions were amplified by Arm-PCR using iRepertoire HTBI primers to build TCR beta libraries. One entry per CDR3 protein, called by TCRdb with MiXCR from the multiplex PCR reads. The data contain some 500,000 distinct CDR3 sequences, about 16% of them seen just once; the ten biggest clones take up around 25%. As for time point: newly diagnosed GD, antithyroid drugs for less than 3 months. PBMCs were the source of the RNA used for TCR sequencing. The CDR3 spans 12 residues. The germline gives CDR1 LNHNV, CDR2 YYDKDF (reference sequence). V was trimmed by 2 bases and J by 5 bases, leaving 5 bases between them. As for this clonotype: This may arise from a read error, as a much more abundant clone is one base away.

The sample also formed part of further work on T cells in Graves' hyperthyroidism and ophthalmopathy. As reported in that work: Separation of ophthalmopathy from stable hyperthyroidism was achieved by a 13 V-J model.

This sequence was found in a middle-aged woman with Graves disease. This sequence joins TRBV15 and TRBJ2-3, with D maybe TRBD1 (5 bases). Specimen: peripheral blood mononuclear cells (PBMCs), collected at new diagnosis, from a patient treated with antithyroid drugs. Here the CDR3 reads CATSRQGDTQYF. The CDR3 DNA reads as TGTGCCACCAGCAGACAGGGAGATACGCAGTATTTT. The whole variable domain, filled in from reference TRBV15 and TRBJ2-3, reads DAMVIQNPRYQVTQFGKPVTLSCSQTLNHNVMYWYQQKSSQAPKLLFHYYDKDFNNEADTPDNFQSRRPNTSFCFLDIRSPGLGDTAMYLCATSRQGDTQYFGPGTRLTVL.